This TCR beta chain was documented in a study of cytomegalovirus exposure and HLA in healthy donors. Germline-derived CDR1 and CDR2 are SGHTA and FQGNSA. CDR3 length: 14 residues. V lost 2 bases and J lost 11, with 13 bases in between. A remark on this clone: Its specificity is unknown.

Study conclusions and caveats: The authors listed 180 or so TCR beta chains as cytomegalovirus-associated. Subsequent analysis of the 120 or so validation repertoires found a tendency for first-cohort TCR clusters to co-occur.

Profiling relied on immunoSEQ multiplex PCR, and the TCRdb table lists in-frame clones only, not all of them. This sample yields roughly 120,000 clones, of which approximately 91% are seen a single time; 4% to 5.5% belongs to the top ten. The clonotype comes from a man aged 18 to 30 in good health and CMV-seropositive. Input material: PBMCs. This chain joins TRBV7-2 and TRBJ1-6; D is possibly TRBD1 (5 bases). CDR3 bases: TGTGCCAGCAGCTTAAGGGCCAGGGATGCACCCCTCCACTTT. Encoded protein: CASSLRARDAPLHF. The whole variable domain, filled in from reference TRBV7-2 and TRBJ1-6, reads GAGVSQSPSNKVTEKGKDVELRCDPISGHTALYWYRQSLGQGLEFLIYFQGNSAPDKSGLPSDRFSAERTGGSVSTLTIQRTQQEDSAVYLCASSLRARDAPLHFGNGTRLTVT.